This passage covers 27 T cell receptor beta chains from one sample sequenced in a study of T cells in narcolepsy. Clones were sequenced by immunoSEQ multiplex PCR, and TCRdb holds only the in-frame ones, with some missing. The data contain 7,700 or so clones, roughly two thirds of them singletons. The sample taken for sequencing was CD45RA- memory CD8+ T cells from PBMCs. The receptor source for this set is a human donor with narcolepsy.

CDR3 residues: CASSISYPSYEQYF. The CDR3, as DNA: TGTGCCAGTAGTATCTCGTACCCGTCCTACGAGCAGTACTTC. The chain couples TRBV19 to TRBJ2-7; D remains unclear. The germline V and J ends were trimmed by 3 bases and 1 base, with 10 bases remaining between them. The CDR3 totals 14 residues. Per the germline V gene, CDR1 is LNHDA and CDR2 is SQIVND (reference sequence).

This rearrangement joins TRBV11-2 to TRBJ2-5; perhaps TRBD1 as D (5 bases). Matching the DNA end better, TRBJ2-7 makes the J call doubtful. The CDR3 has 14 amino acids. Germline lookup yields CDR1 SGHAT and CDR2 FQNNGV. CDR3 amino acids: CASSLAQGYYEQYF. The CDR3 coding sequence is TGTGCCAGCAGCTTAGCCCAGGGATACTACGAGCAGTACTTC.

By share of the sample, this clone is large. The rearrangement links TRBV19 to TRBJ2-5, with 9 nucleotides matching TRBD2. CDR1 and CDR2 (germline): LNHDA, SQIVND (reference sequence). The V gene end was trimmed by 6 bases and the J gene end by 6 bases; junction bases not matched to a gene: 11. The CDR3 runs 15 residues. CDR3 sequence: CASSQLAGGGQTQYF. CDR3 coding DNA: TGTGCCAGTAGCCAACTAGCGGGCGGAGGACAGACCCAGTACTTC.

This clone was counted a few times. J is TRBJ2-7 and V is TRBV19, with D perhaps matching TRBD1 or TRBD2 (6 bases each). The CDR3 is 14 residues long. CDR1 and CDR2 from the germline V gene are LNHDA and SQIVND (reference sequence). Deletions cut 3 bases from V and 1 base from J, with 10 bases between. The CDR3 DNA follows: TGTGCCAGTAGTATGGGGGGCTGGTCCTACGAGCAGTACTTC. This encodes CASSMGGWSYEQYF.

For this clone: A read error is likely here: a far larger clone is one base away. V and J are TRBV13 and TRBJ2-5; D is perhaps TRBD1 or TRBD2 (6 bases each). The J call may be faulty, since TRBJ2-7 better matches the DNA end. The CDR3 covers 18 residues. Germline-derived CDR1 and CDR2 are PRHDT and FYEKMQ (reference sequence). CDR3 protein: CASSARGIGGPNSYEQYF. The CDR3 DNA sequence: TGTGCCAGCAGCGCTAGGGGGATAGGGGGGCCTAACTCCTACGAGCAGTACTTC.

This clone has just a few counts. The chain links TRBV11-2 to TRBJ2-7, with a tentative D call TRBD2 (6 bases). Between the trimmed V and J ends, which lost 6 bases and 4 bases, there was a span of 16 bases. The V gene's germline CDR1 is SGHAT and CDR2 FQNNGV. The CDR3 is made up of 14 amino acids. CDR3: CASSRDGGIYEQYF. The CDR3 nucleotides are TGTGCCAGCAGTCGCGATGGCGGGATTTACGAGCAGTACTTC.

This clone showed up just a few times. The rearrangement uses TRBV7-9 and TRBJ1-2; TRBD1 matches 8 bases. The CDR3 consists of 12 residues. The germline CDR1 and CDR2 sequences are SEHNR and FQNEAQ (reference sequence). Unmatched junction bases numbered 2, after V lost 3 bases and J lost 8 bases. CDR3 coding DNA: TGTGCCAGCAGCTTTGACAGGGGCGGCTACACCTTC. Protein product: CASSFDRGGYTF. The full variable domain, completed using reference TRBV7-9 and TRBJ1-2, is DTGVSQNPRHKITKRGQNVTFRCDPISEHNRLYWYRQTLGQGPEFLTYFQNEAQLEKSRLLSDRFSAERPKGSFSTLEIQRTEQGDSAMYLCASSFDRGGYTFGSGTRLTVV.

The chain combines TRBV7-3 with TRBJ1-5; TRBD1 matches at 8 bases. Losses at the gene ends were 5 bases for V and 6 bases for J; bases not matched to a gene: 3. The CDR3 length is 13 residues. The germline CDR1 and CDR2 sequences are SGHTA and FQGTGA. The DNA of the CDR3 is TGTGCCAGCAGCCAGGGGGCGGGTCAGCCCCAGCATTTT. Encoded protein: CASSQGAGQPQHF.

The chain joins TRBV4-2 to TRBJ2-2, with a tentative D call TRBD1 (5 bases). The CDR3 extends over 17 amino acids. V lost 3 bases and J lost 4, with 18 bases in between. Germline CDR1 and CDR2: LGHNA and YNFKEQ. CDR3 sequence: CASSQGLTEGSTGELFF. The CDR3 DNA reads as TGTGCCAGCAGCCAGGGTCTGACAGAAGGCTCCACCGGGGAGCTGTTTTTT.

DNA for the CDR3: TGTGCCAGCAGCCAAGATCGGACAGGGACCTACGAGCAGTACTTC. It translates to CASSQDRTGTYEQYF. The gene calls are TRBV4-2 and TRBJ2-7; 8 positions match TRBD1. Looked up from germline, CDR1 is LGHNA and CDR2 is YNFKEQ. With V trimmed by 0 bases and J by 2 bases, 3 bases remained unmatched. The CDR3 length is 15 residues.

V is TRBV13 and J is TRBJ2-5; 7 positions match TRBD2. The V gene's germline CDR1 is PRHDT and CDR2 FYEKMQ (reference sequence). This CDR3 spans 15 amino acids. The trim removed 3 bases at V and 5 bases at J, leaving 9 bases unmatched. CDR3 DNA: TGTGCCAGCAGCTTCGAGCGGGGTGTCGTGGAGACCCAGTACTTC. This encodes CASSFERGVVETQYF.

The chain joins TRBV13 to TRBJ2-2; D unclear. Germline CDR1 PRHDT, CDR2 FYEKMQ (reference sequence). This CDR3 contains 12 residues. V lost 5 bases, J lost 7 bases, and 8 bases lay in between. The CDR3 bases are TGTGCCAGCAGCCTAAGCAACGGGGAGCTGTTTTTT. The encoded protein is CASSLSNGELFF.

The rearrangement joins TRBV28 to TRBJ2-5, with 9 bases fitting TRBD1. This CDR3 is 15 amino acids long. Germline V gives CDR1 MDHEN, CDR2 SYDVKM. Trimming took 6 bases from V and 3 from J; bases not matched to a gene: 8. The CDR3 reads CASSYGQGTEETQYF. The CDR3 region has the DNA TGTGCCAGCAGCTACGGACAGGGGACAGAAGAGACCCAGTACTTC.

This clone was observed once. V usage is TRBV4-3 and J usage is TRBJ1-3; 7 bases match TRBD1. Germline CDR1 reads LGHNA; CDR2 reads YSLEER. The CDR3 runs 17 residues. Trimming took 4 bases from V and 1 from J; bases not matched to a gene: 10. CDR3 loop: CASSLGGQGDSGNTIYF. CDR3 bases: TGCGCCAGCAGCCTGGGGGGCCAGGGGGATTCTGGAAACACCATATATTTT.

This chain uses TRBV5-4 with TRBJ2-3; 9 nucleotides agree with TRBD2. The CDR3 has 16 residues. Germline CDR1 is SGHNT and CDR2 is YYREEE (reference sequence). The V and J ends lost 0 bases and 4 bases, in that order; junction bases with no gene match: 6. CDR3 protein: CASSLGLAGRADTQYF. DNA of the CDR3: TGTGCCAGCAGCTTGGGTCTAGCGGGGCGGGCAGATACGCAGTATTTT.

The CDR3 nucleotides read TGTGCCAGCAGGACAGGTTTGAACACTGAAGCTTTCTTT. Protein product: CASRTGLNTEAFF. The chain has TRBV7-2 and TRBJ1-1; TRBD1 is a possible D gene (6 bases). Germline assignment: CDR1 SGHTA and CDR2 FQGNSA. Trimming stripped 6 bases from V and 0 bases from J, with 8 bases between. The CDR3 is 13 residues long.

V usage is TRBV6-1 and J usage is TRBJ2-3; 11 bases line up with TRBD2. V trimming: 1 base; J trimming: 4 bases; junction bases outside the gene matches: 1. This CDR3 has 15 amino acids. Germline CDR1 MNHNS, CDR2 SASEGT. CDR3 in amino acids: CASSEGSGGADTQYF. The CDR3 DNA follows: TGTGCCAGCAGTGAAGGTAGCGGGGGGGCAGATACGCAGTATTTT.

The CDR3 sequence is CAYDRGGEQYF. In nucleotides, the CDR3 is TGTGCCTACGACAGGGGGGGCGAGCAGTACTTC. The chain recombines TRBV30 with TRBJ2-7; the match to TRBD1 covers 9 bases. The germline V gene has CDR1 GTSNPN and CDR2 SVGIG (reference sequence). The V gene end was trimmed by 7 bases and the J gene end by 6 bases; junction bases not matched to a gene: 4. CDR3 size: 11 residues.

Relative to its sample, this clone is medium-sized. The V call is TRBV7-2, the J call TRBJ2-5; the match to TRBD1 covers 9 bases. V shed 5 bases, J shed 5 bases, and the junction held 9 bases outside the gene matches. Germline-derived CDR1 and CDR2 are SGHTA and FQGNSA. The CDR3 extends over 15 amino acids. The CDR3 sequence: CASSERDRVSETQYF. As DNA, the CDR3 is TGTGCCAGCAGCGAACGGGACAGGGTCTCGGAGACCCAGTACTTC.

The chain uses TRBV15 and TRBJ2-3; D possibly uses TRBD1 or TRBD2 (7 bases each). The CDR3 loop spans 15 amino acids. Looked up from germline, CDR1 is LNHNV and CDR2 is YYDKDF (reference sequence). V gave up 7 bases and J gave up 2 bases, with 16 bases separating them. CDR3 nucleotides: TGTGCCACCAAGGGGGGGGACAGAACCACAGATACGCAGTATTTT. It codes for CATKGGDRTTDTQYF. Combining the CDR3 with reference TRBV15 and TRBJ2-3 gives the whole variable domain DAMVIQNPRYQVTQFGKPVTLSCSQTLNHNVMYWYQQKSSQAPKLLFHYYDKDFNNEADTPDNFQSRRPNTSFCFLDIRSPGLGDTAMYLCATKGGDRTTDTQYFGPGTRLTVL.

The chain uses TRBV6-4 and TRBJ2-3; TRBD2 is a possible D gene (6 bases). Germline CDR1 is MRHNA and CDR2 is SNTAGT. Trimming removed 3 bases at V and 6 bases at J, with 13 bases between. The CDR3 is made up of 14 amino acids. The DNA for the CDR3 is TGTGCCAGCAGTGATACCAGTGGGGGGGATACGCAGTATTTT. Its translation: CASSDTSGGDTQYF.

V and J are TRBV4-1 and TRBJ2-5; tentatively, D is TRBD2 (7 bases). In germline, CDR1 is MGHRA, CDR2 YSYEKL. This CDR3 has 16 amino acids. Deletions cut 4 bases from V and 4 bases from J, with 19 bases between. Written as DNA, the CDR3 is TGCGCCAGCAGCCCGGAGATGGGGGGGCGAGGAGAGACCCAGTACTTC. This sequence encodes CASSPEMGGRGETQYF.

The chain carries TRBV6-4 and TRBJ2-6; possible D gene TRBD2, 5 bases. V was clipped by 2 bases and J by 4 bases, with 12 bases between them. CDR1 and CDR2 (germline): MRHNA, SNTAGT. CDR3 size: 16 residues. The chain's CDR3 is CASSDTGSGGANVLTF. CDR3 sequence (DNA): TGTGCCAGCAGTGACACGGGAAGCGGAGGGGCCAACGTCCTGACTTTC.

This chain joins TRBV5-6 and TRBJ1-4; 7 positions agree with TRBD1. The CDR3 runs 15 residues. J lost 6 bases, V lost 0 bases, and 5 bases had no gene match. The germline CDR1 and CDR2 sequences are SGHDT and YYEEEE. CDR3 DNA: TGTGCCAGCAGCTTGGAAGGGGGCGGGCATGAAAAACTGTTTTTT. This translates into CASSLEGGGHEKLFF.

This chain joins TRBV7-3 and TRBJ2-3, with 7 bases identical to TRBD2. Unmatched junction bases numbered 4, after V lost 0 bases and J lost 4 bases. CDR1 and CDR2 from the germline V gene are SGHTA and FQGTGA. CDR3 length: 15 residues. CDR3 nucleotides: TGTGCCAGCAGCTTAACTGCGGGGGTCGCAGATACGCAGTATTTT. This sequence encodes CASSLTAGVADTQYF.

The CDR3: CASSPEGGGGTDTQYF. As DNA, the CDR3 is TGTGCCAGCAGCCCGGAGGGTGGCGGGGGCACAGATACGCAGTATTTT. This sequence joins TRBV11-3 and TRBJ2-3; tentative D call: TRBD2 (6 bases). Germline V lookup: CDR1 SGHNT, CDR2 YENEEA. V lost 5 bases, J lost 1 base, and 16 bases lay in between. The CDR3 is made up of 16 amino acids.

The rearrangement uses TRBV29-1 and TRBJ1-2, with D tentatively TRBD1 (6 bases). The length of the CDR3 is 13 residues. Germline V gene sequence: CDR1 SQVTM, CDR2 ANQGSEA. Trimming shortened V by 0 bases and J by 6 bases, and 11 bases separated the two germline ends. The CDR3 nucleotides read TGCAGCGTTGAAGAGGGGGGGGCGCATGGCTACACCTTC. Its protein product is CSVEEGGAHGYTF.